The 18 T cell receptor beta chains given below trace back to one sample, sequenced in a study of T cell responses to AZD1222 COVID-19 vaccine. Libraries were prepared by immunoSEQ multiplex PCR; TCRdb keeps only in-frame clonotypes and omits some of them. The table includes 250,000 to 300,000 clones, 94% detected once. The material sequenced was peripheral blood, taken 28 days after the second AZD1222 dose. Receptors were obtained from an adult who received the AZD1222 COVID-19 vaccine.

The V call is TRBV29-1, the J call TRBJ2-5; 10 nucleotides line up with TRBD2. Germline CDR1 is SQVTM and CDR2 is ANQGSEA. CDR3 size: 17 residues. The V gene end was trimmed by 5 bases and the J gene end by 1 base; junction bases not matched to a gene: 13. In DNA, the CDR3 is TGCAGCGTTCCCACTAGCGGGATAAAAGGTACCCAAGAGACCCAGTACTTC. As protein: CSVPTSGIKGTQETQYF.

The CDR3 coding sequence is TGCGCCAGCAGCAACGGACAGGGCACAGATACGCAGTATTTT. Protein product: CASSNGQGTDTQYF. The rearrangement uses TRBV5-1 and TRBJ2-3; 7 positions match TRBD1. Trimming removed 4 bases from V and 1 base from J; junction bases left unmatched: 3. CDR3 length: 14 amino acids. Germline assignment: CDR1 SGHRS and CDR2 YFSETQ.

CDR3 coding DNA: TGCAGCGTGGGACAGGGGCTTCCCTACGAGCAGTACTTC. It translates to CSVGQGLPYEQYF. The chain is built from TRBV29-1 and TRBJ2-7, with 10 positions matching TRBD1. CDR1 is SQVTM and CDR2 is ANQGSEA in the germline V gene. V was clipped by 6 bases and J by 2 bases; unmatched bases: 4. The length of the CDR3 is 13 residues.

The chain recombines TRBV6-5 with TRBJ2-1, with 9 bases identical to TRBD1. Germline V gene data show CDR1 as MNHEY and CDR2 as SVGAGI. CDR3 length: 14 residues. Trimming at V came to 11 bases and at J to 5 bases, leaving 10 bases not matched to a gene. The CDR3 DNA sequence: TGTGCCGCCCTTACGGGACAGGGCGACAATGAGCAGTTCTTC. Translating gives CAALTGQGDNEQFF.

The chain joins TRBV4-3 to TRBJ2-1; no definite D call. Germline CDR1 is LGHNA and CDR2 is YSLEER. The CDR3 covers 16 residues. Trimming left V 0 bases short and J 1 base short, with 10 bases between. CDR3 sequence reads: CASSQDWRQSYNEQFF. The DNA of the CDR3 is TGCGCCAGCAGCCAAGACTGGCGCCAGTCCTACAATGAGCAGTTCTTC.

This chain joins TRBV10-3 and TRBJ2-1; no clear D. The CDR3 is made up of 14 amino acids. V lost 5 bases and J lost 10, with 18 bases in between. Germline CDR1 reads ENHRY; CDR2 reads SYGVKD. CDR3 sequence: CAISPPGRSWEQFF. Written as DNA, the CDR3 is TGTGCCATCAGTCCCCCTGGCCGGTCTTGGGAGCAGTTCTTC.

For this clone: Other nucleotide sequences from this sample produce the same CDR3. The chain combines TRBV9 with TRBJ2-5; a possible D gene is TRBD1 (6 bases). Trimming left V 0 bases short and J 5 bases short, with 8 bases between. Germline-derived CDR1 and CDR2 are SGDLS and YYNGEE. The CDR3 is 13 amino acids. The CDR3 reads CASSVGGRETQYF. The CDR3 DNA reads as TGTGCCAGCAGCGTAGGGGGGCGGGAGACCCAGTACTTC.

The chain joins TRBV7-9 to TRBJ1-5; D gene ambiguous. Germline lookup yields CDR1 SEHNR and CDR2 FQNEAQ (reference sequence). The ends were cut back, 5 bases at V and 5 bases at J, with 7 bases in the middle. The CDR3 is 12 amino acids. The CDR3 spells CASSPIDQPQHF. CDR3 DNA sequence: TGTGCCAGCAGCCCAATCGATCAGCCCCAGCATTTT.

CDR3 nucleotides: TGTGCCACCAGCGAGGGCCCTAGCTCCTACAATGAGCAGTTCTTC. Translating gives CATSEGPSSYNEQFF. J is TRBJ2-1 and V is TRBV15, with D possibly matching TRBD2 (5 bases). CDR1 LNHNV and CDR2 YYDKDF come from the germline V gene (reference sequence). The CDR3 totals 15 residues. V was cut by 5 bases and J by 0 bases, with 11 bases left in between.

CDR3 in amino acids: CATSDPGQSEAFF. The CDR3, as DNA: TGTGCCACCAGTGACCCCGGACAGAGCGAAGCTTTCTTT. The rearrangement links TRBV24-1 to TRBJ1-1; weak D call: TRBD1 (6 bases). Germline V gives CDR1 KGHDR, CDR2 SFDVKD. The CDR3 length is 13 residues. V was cut by 4 bases and J by 8 bases, with 13 bases left in between.

This clone appeared once. This chain joins TRBV27 and TRBJ1-1; D might be TRBD1 (5 bases). V lost 5 bases and J 7 bases, leaving 14 bases between the germline ends. The CDR3 covers 13 residues. Germline V gene lookup returns CDR1 MNHEY and CDR2 SMNVEV (reference sequence). The CDR3 bases are TGTGCCAGCAGTCCACGGGGCGGGGGTGAAGCTTTCTTT. It specifies CASSPRGGGEAFF.

This chain links TRBV28 with TRBJ2-7, with 12 nucleotides matching TRBD2. Unmatched junction bases numbered 13, after V lost 6 bases and J lost 7 bases. This CDR3 region has 16 residues. Germline V lookup: CDR1 MDHEN, CDR2 SYDVKM. The CDR3 nucleotides read TGTGCCAGCAGCCCTCCCCGACTAGCGGGAGTAAGGGAGCAGTACTTC. It codes for CASSPPRLAGVREQYF.

The V gene is TRBV6-5, the J gene TRBJ1-2; TRBD1 matches at 8 bases. There are 13 residues in the CDR3. The J segment lost 7 bases and the V segment lost 5 bases, leaving 6 bases of the junction unmatched. The germline gives CDR1 MNHEY, CDR2 SVGAGI. In DNA form, the CDR3 reads TGTGCCAGCAGTCAGGAACAGGGGGTTGGCTACACCTTC. Its translation is CASSQEQGVGYTF.

Only a few counts were recorded for this clone. The rearrangement uses TRBV2 and TRBJ1-5; a possible D gene is TRBD1 (5 bases). The germline gives CDR1 SNHLY, CDR2 FYNNEI. This CDR3 comprises 15 residues. Trimming left V 9 bases short and J 4 bases short, with 19 bases between. CDR3 coding DNA: TGTGCCAGTCGGGGAGGGGCCGAATTGAATCAGCCCCAGCATTTT. As protein: CASRGGAELNQPQHF. The full variable domain, with the rest looked up from reference TRBV2 and TRBJ1-5, is EPEVTQTPSHQVTQMGQEVILRCVPISNHLYFYWYRQILGQKVEFLVSFYNNEISEKSEIFDDQFSVERPDGSNFTLKIRSTKLEDSAMYFCASRGGAELNQPQHFGDGTRLSIL.

The chain uses TRBV28 and TRBJ2-2, with 8 bases identical to TRBD2. Trimming at V came to 0 bases and at J to 3 bases, leaving 15 bases not matched to a gene. Germline V gene lookup returns CDR1 MDHEN and CDR2 SYDVKM. This CDR3 region has 20 residues. In DNA form, the CDR3 reads TGTGCCAGCAGTTTATGGGGATATGGGGCGGGAGGAACTTACACCGGGGAGCTGTTTTTT. Translation: CASSLWGYGAGGTYTGELFF.

For the CDR3, the DNA is TGTGCCAGCAGTTGGACAGGGGGCGTCTATGGCTACACCTTC. This gives the protein CASSWTGGVYGYTF. V usage is TRBV2 and J usage is TRBJ1-2; TRBD1 matches at 11 bases. The CDR3 is 14 amino acids. V lost 5 bases and J lost 4; bases outside the gene matches: 3. The germline gives CDR1 SNHLY, CDR2 FYNNEI.

The chain uses TRBV30 and TRBJ1-5; a possible D gene is TRBD1 (5 bases). V lost 0 bases, J lost 1 base, and 7 bases lay in between. The germline gives CDR1 GTSNPN, CDR2 SVGIG (reference sequence). The CDR3 loop spans 14 amino acids. The DNA of the CDR3 is TGTGCCTGGAGTGTACGACAGAGCAATCAGCCCCAGCATTTT. Its translation is CAWSVRQSNQPQHF.

V usage is TRBV5-1 and J usage is TRBJ2-2; unclear D gene. The CDR3 is 15 residues long. Trimming removed 0 bases from V and 4 bases from J, with 10 bases in between. Looked up from germline, CDR1 is SGHRS and CDR2 is YFSETQ. The CDR3 bases are TGCGCCAGCAGCTTGGGTTCGTGGGGCACCGGGGAGCTGTTTTTT. It codes for CASSLGSWGTGELFF.